This T cell receptor beta chain is from a study of Graves' ophthalmopathy and Graves' hyperthyroidism. Study results and caveats: Clonotypes were expanded in thyroid at above 0.001 frequency, and most also appeared in blood.

Trimming left V 5 bases short and J 7 bases short, with 12 bases between. The CDR3 is made up of 14 amino acids. CDR1 and CDR2 from the germline V gene are SGHVS and FQNEAQ. As for this clonotype: The antigen remains unidentified.

TCR beta CDR3 regions were amplified from RNA transcripts. A first-round RT-PCR used HTBI primers, followed by a second-round multiplex PCR. In TCRdb, the multiplex PCR reads were re-called with MiXCR into one record per CDR3 protein. The sample includes about 620,000 distinct CDR3 sequences, 22% of them seen just once. The sequenced sample was peripheral blood. This receptor was identified in a woman aged 18-35 years with stable Graves' hyperthyroidism. Some clones in this sample may be carry-over from other donors' samples. This chain links TRBV7-8 with TRBJ1-6; D remains ambiguous. This CDR3 reads CASSLLVPNSPLHF. DNA for the CDR3: TGTGCCAGCAGCCTACTTGTTCCCAATTCACCCCTCCACTTT.